Below are 21 T cell receptor beta chains sequenced from a single sample in a study of response to subunit inactivated influenza vaccine. MiXCR was run by TCRdb on the RT-PCR reads, yielding one entry per CDR3 protein. The repertoire consists of 400,000 to 650,000 distinct CDR3 sequences, with approximately 7.2% occurring once and the leading ten covering about an eighth. The sequencing used PBMCs from blood, collected less than 30 months after vaccination. The receptors originated from a man between 50 and 70 years old who received an inactivated influenza vaccine.

The chain is built from TRBV7-9 and TRBJ1-3; D gene unclear. CDR3 length: 13 residues. Per the germline V gene, CDR1 is SEHNR and CDR2 is FQNEAQ (reference sequence). V lost 0 bases, J lost 4 bases, and 4 bases lay in between. The DNA of the CDR3 is TGTGCCAGCAGCTTAGCAAGAGGAAACACCATATATTTT. Amino acid sequence: CASSLARGNTIYF.

This clonotype came up once. The chain uses TRBV5-5 and TRBJ2-1, with TRBD2 matching 13 bases. CDR1 SGHKS and CDR2 YYEKEE come from the germline V gene (reference sequence). The CDR3 sequence is 15 residues long. The V and J ends lost 4 bases and 5 bases, in that order; junction bases with no gene match: 3. For the CDR3, the DNA is TGTGCCAGCAGCAGACTAGCGGGGGGCCACAATGAGCAGTTCTTC. Amino acids: CASSRLAGGHNEQFF.

This clonotype was seen only a few times. The chain recombines TRBV5-6 with TRBJ2-1, with D unclear. The V gene's germline CDR1 is SGHDT and CDR2 YYEEEE. Trimming shortened V by 5 bases and J by 0 bases, and 15 bases separated the two germline ends. The CDR3 totals 16 residues. Written as DNA, the CDR3 is TGTGCCAGCAGTTATAGGACGGCTAGCTCCTACAATGAGCAGTTCTTC. Translated, it gives CASSYRTASSYNEQFF. The full variable domain, with the rest looked up from reference TRBV5-6 and TRBJ2-1, is DAGVTQSPTHLIKTRGQQVTLRCSPKSGHDTVSWYQQALGQGPQFIFQYYEEEERQRGNFPDRFSGHQFPNYSSELNVNALLLGDSALYLCASSYRTASSYNEQFFGPGTRLTVL.

The rearrangement links TRBV24-1 to TRBJ2-1, with TRBD1 matching 10 bases. Germline V gives CDR1 KGHDR, CDR2 SFDVKD. The V segment lost 2 bases and the J segment 7 bases; nucleotides outside the gene matches: 10. CDR3 length: 17 residues. CDR3 bases: TGTGCCACCAGTGATTACACCGGGACAGGGGTAAGGAATGAGCAGTTCTTC. Translating gives CATSDYTGTGVRNEQFF.

This clonotype was seen only a few times. The CDR3 does not close with the conserved phenylalanine or tryptophan, likely indicating a read error. The DNA is omitted, as the CDR3 cannot be located on it reliably, and the CDR3 follows TCRdb's listing. The J gene is TRBJ1-2, the V gene TRBV28. From germline, CDR1 is MDHEN and CDR2 SYDVKM. The CDR3 is 10 residues long, counting both termini. CDR3 protein: CASSGNWMVV.

The rearrangement links TRBV3-1 to TRBJ1-5, with D perhaps TRBD1 (5 bases). This CDR3 is 14 amino acids long. V was cut by 0 bases and J by 7 bases, with 10 bases left in between. Germline assignment: CDR1 LGHDT and CDR2 YNNKEL (reference sequence). The CDR3 sequence is CASSQDVKGQPQHF. DNA for the CDR3: TGTGCCAGCAGCCAAGATGTGAAGGGGCAGCCCCAGCATTTT. Supplemented by reference TRBV3-1 and TRBJ1-5, the full variable domain reads DTAVSQTPKYLVTQMGNDKSIKCEQNLGHDTMYWYKQDSKKFLKIMFSYNNKELIINETVPNRFSPKSPDKAHLNLHINSLELGDSAVYFCASSQDVKGQPQHFGDGTRLSIL.

The gene calls are TRBV19 and TRBJ1-5; D possibly corresponds to TRBD1 (6 bases). This CDR3 has 16 residues. The V end was cut by 5 bases, the J end by 0 bases, with 14 bases between. Germline assignment: CDR1 LNHDA and CDR2 SQIVND (reference sequence). CDR3 coding DNA: TGTGCCAGTAGTGCCGCAGGGGTTTATAGCAATCAGCCCCAGCATTTT. Translation gives CASSAAGVYSNQPQHF.

At least ten counts were recorded for this clonotype. J is TRBJ2-1 and V is TRBV7-9; no clear D gene. CDR3 length equals 11 residues. Germline V gene lookup returns CDR1 SEHNR and CDR2 FQNEAQ (reference sequence). Trimming stripped 4 bases from V and 8 bases from J, with 6 bases between. CDR3 in DNA: TGTGCCAGCAGCTCTGTGTATGAGCAGTTCTTC. Encoded protein: CASSSVYEQFF.

The chain couples TRBV7-9 to TRBJ2-2; perhaps D is TRBD1 or TRBD2 (5 bases each). This CDR3 contains 16 residues. The germline V and J ends were trimmed by 3 bases and 0 bases, with 11 bases remaining between them. Germline assignment: CDR1 SEHNR and CDR2 FQNEAQ (reference sequence). The CDR3 loop reads CASSLGDGPNTGELFF. As DNA, the CDR3 is TGTGCCAGCAGCTTGGGGGACGGTCCGAACACCGGGGAGCTGTTTTTT.

The chain carries TRBV20-1 and TRBJ1-6; a weak D match, TRBD1 (6 bases). CDR3 length: 12 residues. Germline V gives CDR1 DFQATT, CDR2 SNEGSKA (reference sequence). Between the trimmed V and J ends, which lost 6 bases and 6 bases, there was a span of 9 bases. CDR3 DNA: TGCAGTGCCGGGACAAGTAATTCACCCCTCCACTTT. This gives the protein CSAGTSNSPLHF.

The sample holds many counts of this clonotype. The genes are TRBV4-1 and TRBJ2-1, with 10 bases lining up with TRBD1. Germline CDR1 and CDR2: MGHRA and YSYEKL. J lost 0 bases, V lost 1 base, and 0 bases had no gene match. CDR3 length equals 16 residues. The DNA for the CDR3 is TGCGCCAGCAGCCAAGGGACAGGGGGCTCCTACAATGAGCAGTTCTTC. This sequence encodes CASSQGTGGSYNEQFF.

J is TRBJ2-2 and V is TRBV5-5, with 8 positions matching TRBD2. V lost 5 bases to trimming and J lost 7 bases; unmatched junction nucleotides: 10. This CDR3 region has 15 residues. Germline loops: CDR1 SGHKS, CDR2 YYEKEE (reference sequence). CDR3 sequence (DNA): TGTGCCAGCAGTTCTATAGCGGGGAAGGGCGGGGAGCTGTTTTTT. Encoded protein: CASSSIAGKGGELFF.

This clonotype was picked up a small number of times. This sequence joins TRBV6-1 and TRBJ1-6; D is ambiguous. Germline V CDR1 and CDR2: MNHNS, SASEGT. The CDR3 runs 13 residues. V lost 2 bases to trimming and J lost 8 bases, with 7 bases between them. This CDR3 is CASSEFMDSPLHF. CDR3 nucleotide sequence: TGTGCCAGCAGTGAATTTATGGATTCACCCCTCCACTTT.

This clonotype was counted between two and nine times. The rearrangement links TRBV2 to TRBJ2-2, with TRBD1 matching 7 bases. Losses at the gene ends were 6 bases for V and 2 bases for J; bases not matched to a gene: 3. The CDR3 contains 14 residues. The germline V gene has CDR1 SNHLY and CDR2 FYNNEI. This chain's CDR3 is CASRDRTNTGELFF. The CDR3, as DNA: TGTGCCAGCAGGGACAGGACCAACACCGGGGAGCTGTTTTTT.

Only a few counts were recorded for this clonotype. This chain joins TRBV6-2 or TRBV6-3 and TRBJ2-4, with D uncertain. Germline V gene sequence: CDR1 MNHEY, CDR2 SVGEGT. V lost 2 bases and J lost 1, with 9 bases in between. The CDR3 runs 15 residues. The CDR3 spells CASSYGVMAKNIQYF. The CDR3 DNA is TGTGCCAGCAGTTACGGGGTTATGGCCAAAAACATTCAGTACTTC.

This clonotype has ten or more counts. CDR3 residues: CASSTGLANEQFF. The CDR3 DNA reads as TGCGCCAGCAGCACGGGACTAGCGAATGAGCAGTTCTTC. V usage is TRBV5-1 and J usage is TRBJ2-1, with TRBD2 identical over 10 bases. V trimming: 4 bases; J trimming: 7 bases; junction bases outside the gene matches: 2. The CDR3 runs to 13 residues. In germline, CDR1 is SGHRS, CDR2 YFSETQ.

This clonotype has more than one count but fewer than ten. This rearrangement joins TRBV7-8 to TRBJ2-1; 7 positions match TRBD1. Germline V CDR1 and CDR2: SGHVS, FQNEAQ. With 5 bases clipped from V and 8 bases from J, the junction kept 6 bases outside the gene matches. The CDR3 is made up of 13 amino acids. The CDR3 nucleotides read TGTGCCAGCAGCCCCGACAGGGATCATGAGCAGTTCTTC. This encodes CASSPDRDHEQFF.

This clonotype was observed many times. DNA for the CDR3: TGCGCCAGCAGCCTACGCGGGACCCTCGATCGGGCCAAAAACATTCAGTACTTC. Protein sequence: CASSLRGTLDRAKNIQYF. The genes are TRBV5-1 and TRBJ2-4, with D tentatively TRBD2 (6 bases). The CDR3 spans 18 residues. V was trimmed by 4 bases and J by 1 base, leaving 21 bases between them. Germline V gene data show CDR1 as SGHRS and CDR2 as YFSETQ.

This clonotype has a handful of counts. The rearrangement uses TRBV12-3 or TRBV12-4 and TRBJ2-2; D is perhaps TRBD1 (7 bases). Trimming stripped 5 bases from V and 0 bases from J, with 16 bases between. This CDR3 contains 17 residues. The CDR3 region has the DNA TGTGCCAGCAGTCCCCTTGGAGGGGGCACGAACACCGGGGAGCTGTTTTTT. It specifies CASSPLGGGTNTGELFF.

The table lists this clonotype with a few counts. The CDR3 nucleotides are TGTGCCAGCAAGATTACAGGGCCTCGGGAGCAGTACTTC. It encodes CASKITGPREQYF. The chain uses TRBV28 and TRBJ2-7; D possibly corresponds to TRBD1 (6 bases). The length of the CDR3 is 13 residues. V was shortened by 7 bases and J by 7 bases, with 17 bases between the two germline ends. From germline, CDR1 is MDHEN and CDR2 SYDVKM.

The J gene is TRBJ2-1, the V gene TRBV7-2; D gene unclear. The CDR3 loop spans 14 amino acids. Germline V gives CDR1 SGHTA, CDR2 FQGNSA. The V end lost 0 bases, the J end lost 6 bases, and 9 bases lay between the germline ends. CDR3 sequence (DNA): TGTGCCAGCAGCTTAGCTCAGGCCGGCAATGAGCAGTTCTTC. Its protein product is CASSLAQAGNEQFF.